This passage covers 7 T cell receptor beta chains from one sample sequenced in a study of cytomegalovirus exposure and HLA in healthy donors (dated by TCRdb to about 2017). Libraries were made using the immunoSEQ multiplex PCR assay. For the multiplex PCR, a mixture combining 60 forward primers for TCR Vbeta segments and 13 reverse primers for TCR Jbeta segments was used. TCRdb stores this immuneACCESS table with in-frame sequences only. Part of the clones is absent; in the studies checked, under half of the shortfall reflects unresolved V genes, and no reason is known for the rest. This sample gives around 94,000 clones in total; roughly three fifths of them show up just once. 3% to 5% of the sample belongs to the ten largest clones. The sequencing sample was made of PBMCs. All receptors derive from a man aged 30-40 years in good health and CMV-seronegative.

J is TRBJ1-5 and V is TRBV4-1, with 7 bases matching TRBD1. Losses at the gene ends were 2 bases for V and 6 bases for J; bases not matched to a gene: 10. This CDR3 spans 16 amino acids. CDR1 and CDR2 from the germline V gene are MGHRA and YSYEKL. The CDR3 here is CASSQRGGGGIQPQHF. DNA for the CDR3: TGCGCCAGCAGCCAACGGGGAGGAGGGGGCATTCAGCCCCAGCATTTT.

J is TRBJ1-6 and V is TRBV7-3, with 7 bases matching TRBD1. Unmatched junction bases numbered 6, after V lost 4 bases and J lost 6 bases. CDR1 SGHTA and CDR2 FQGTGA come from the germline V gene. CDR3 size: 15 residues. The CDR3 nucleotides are TGTGCCAGCAGCTCCTCGGGGACAGCTAATTCACCCCTCCACTTT. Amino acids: CASSSSGTANSPLHF.

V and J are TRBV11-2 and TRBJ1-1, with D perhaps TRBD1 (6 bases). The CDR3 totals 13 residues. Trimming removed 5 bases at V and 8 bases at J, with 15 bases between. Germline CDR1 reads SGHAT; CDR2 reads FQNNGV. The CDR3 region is CASSPSTGPEAFF. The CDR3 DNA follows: TGTGCCAGCAGCCCTTCCACAGGGCCCGAAGCTTTCTTT.

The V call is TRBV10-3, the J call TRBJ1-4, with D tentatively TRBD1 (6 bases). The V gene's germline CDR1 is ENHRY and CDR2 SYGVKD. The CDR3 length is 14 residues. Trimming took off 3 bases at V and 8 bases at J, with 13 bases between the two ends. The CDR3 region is CAISERGGVEKLFF. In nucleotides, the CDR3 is TGTGCCATCAGTGAAAGGGGGGGGGTGGAAAAACTGTTTTTT.

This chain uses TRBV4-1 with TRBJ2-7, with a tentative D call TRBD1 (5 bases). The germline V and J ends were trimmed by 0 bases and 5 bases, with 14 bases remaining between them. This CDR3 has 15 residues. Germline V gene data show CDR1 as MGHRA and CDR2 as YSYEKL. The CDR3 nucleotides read TGCGCCAGCAGCCAAGATCAGGGTTCTCGCGACGAGCAGTACTTC. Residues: CASSQDQGSRDEQYF.

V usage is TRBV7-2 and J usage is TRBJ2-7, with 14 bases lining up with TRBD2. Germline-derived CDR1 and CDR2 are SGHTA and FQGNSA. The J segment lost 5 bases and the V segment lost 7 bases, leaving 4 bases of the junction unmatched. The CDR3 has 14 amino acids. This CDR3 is CASTRLAGGNEQYF. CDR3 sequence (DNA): TGTGCCAGCACCAGACTAGCGGGGGGGAACGAGCAGTACTTC. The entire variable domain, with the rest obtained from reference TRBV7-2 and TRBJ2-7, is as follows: GAGVSQSPSNKVTEKGKDVELRCDPISGHTALYWYRQSLGQGLEFLIYFQGNSAPDKSGLPSDRFSAERTGGSVSTLTIQRTQQEDSAVYLCASTRLAGGNEQYFGPGTRLTVT.

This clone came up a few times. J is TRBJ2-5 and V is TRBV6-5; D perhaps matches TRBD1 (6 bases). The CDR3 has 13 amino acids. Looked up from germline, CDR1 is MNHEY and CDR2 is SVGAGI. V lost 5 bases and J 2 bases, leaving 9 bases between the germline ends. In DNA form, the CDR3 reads TGTGCCAGCAGTGGGACAATTCAAGAGACCCAGTACTTC. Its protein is CASSGTIQETQYF.